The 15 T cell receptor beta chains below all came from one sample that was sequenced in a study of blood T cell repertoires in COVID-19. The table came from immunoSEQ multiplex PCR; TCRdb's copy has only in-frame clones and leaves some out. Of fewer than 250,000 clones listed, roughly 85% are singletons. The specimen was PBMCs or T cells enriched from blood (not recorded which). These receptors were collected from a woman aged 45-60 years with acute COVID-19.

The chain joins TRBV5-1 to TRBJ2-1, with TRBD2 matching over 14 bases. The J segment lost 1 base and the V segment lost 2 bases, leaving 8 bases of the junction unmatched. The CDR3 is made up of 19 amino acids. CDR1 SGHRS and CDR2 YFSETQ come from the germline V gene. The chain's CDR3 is CASSFLGTSGGGSYNEQFF. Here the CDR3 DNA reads TGCGCCAGCAGCTTCTTAGGGACTAGCGGGGGTGGGTCCTACAATGAGCAGTTCTTC.

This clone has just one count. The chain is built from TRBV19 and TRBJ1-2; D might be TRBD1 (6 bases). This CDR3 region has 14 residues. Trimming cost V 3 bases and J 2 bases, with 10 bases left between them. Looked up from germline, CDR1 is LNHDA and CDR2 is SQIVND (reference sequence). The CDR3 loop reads CASSIGQPNYGYTF. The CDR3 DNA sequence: TGTGCCAGTAGTATTGGACAGCCCAACTATGGCTACACCTTC.

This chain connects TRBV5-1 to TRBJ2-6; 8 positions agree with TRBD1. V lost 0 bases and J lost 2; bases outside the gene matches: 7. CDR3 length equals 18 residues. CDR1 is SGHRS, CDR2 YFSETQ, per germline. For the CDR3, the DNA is TGCGCCAGCAGCTTGGTTGGACAGGGAGTTCCTGGGGCCAACGTCCTGACTTTC. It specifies CASSLVGQGVPGANVLTF.

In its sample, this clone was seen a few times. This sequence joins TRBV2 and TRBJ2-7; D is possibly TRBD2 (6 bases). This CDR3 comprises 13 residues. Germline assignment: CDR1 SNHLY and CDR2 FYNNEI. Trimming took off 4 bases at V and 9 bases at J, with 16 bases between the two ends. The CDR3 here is CASSVRDSLGQYF. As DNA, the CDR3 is TGTGCCAGCAGTGTTCGGGACTCCCTGGGGCAGTACTTC. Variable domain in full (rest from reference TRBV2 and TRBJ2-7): EPEVTQTPSHQVTQMGQEVILRCVPISNHLYFYWYRQILGQKVEFLVSFYNNEISEKSEIFDDQFSVERPDGSNFTLKIRSTKLEDSAMYFCASSVRDSLGQYFGPGTRLTVT.

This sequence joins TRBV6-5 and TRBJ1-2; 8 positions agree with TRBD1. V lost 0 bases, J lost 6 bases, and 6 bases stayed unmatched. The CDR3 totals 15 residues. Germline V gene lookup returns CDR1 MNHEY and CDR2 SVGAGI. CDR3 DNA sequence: TGTGCCAGCAGTTACTCTCGGACAGGGTCGAATGGCTACACCTTC. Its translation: CASSYSRTGSNGYTF.

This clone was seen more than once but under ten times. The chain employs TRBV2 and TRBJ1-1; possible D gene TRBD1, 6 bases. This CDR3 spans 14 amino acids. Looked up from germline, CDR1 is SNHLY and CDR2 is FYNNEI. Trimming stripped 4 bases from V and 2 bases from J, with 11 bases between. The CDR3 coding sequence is TGTGCCAGCAGTGCCGAACAGGGAAACACTGAAGCTTTCTTT. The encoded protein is CASSAEQGNTEAFF.

The chain's CDR3 is CAISESSGAGQPQHF. In DNA, the CDR3 is TGTGCCATCAGTGAGTCTTCAGGGGCAGGACAGCCCCAGCATTTT. The chain combines TRBV10-3 with TRBJ1-5; D may be TRBD1 (6 bases). V lost 0 bases and J lost 7, with 13 bases in between. The CDR3 covers 15 residues. Per the germline V gene, CDR1 is ENHRY and CDR2 is SYGVKD.

Here the CDR3 reads CASSPKPTYRSTNEKLFF. CDR3 nucleotides: TGTGCCAGCAGCCCCAAACCAACCTACAGATCAACTAATGAAAAACTGTTTTTT. The chain combines TRBV7-2 with TRBJ1-4; D ambiguous. The CDR3 runs 18 residues. The V gene's germline CDR1 is SGHTA and CDR2 FQGNSA. The V end lost 5 bases, the J end lost 0 bases, and 19 bases lay between the germline ends.

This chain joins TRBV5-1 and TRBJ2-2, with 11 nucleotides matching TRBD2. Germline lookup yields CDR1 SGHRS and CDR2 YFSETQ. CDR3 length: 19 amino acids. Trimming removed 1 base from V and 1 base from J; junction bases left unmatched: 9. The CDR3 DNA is TGCGCCAGCAGCTTGAATCGGCTAGCGGGGGGAGTGAACACCGGGGAGCTGTTTTTT. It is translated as CASSLNRLAGGVNTGELFF.

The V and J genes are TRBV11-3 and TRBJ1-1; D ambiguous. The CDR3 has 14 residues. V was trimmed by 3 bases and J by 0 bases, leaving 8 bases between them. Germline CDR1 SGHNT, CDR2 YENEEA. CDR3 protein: CASSFGPMNTEAFF. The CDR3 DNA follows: TGTGCCAGCAGCTTTGGGCCGATGAACACTGAAGCTTTCTTT.

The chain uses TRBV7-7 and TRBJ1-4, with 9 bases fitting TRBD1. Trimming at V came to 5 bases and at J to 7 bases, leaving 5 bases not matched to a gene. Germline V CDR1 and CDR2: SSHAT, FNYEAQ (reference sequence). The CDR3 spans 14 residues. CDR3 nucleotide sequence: TGTGCCAGCAGCCAGGGACAGGGAACTGAAAAACTGTTTTTT. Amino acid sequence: CASSQGQGTEKLFF. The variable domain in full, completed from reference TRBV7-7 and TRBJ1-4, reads GAGVSQSPRYKVTKRGQDVTLRCDPISSHATLYWYQQALGQGPEFLTYFNYEAQPDKSGLPSDRFSAERPEGSISTLTIQRTEQRDSAMYRCASSQGQGTEKLFFGSGTQLSVL.

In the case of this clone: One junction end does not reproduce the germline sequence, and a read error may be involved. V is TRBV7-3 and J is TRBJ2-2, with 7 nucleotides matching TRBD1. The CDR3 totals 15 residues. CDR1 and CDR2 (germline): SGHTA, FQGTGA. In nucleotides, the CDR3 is TGTGCCAGCAGTTTAACAGGGGATGGAACCGGGGAGCTGTTTTTT. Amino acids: CASSLTGDGTGELFF.

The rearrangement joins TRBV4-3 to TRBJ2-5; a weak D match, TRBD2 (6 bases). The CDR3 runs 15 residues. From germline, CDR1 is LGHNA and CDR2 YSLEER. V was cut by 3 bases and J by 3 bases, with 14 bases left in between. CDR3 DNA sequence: TGCGCCAGCAGCCAGTCGCGGGACGTTAAAGAGACCCAGTACTTC. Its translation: CASSQSRDVKETQYF.

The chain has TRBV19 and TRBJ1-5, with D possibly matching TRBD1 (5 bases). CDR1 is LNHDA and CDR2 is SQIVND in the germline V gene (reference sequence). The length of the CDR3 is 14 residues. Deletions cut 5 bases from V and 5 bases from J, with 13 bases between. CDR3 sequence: CASSPLGDYQPQHF. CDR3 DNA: TGTGCCAGTAGTCCCCTGGGGGACTATCAGCCCCAGCATTTT. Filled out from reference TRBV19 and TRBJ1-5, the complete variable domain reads DGGITQSPKYLFRKEGQNVTLSCEQNLNHDAMYWYRQDPGQGLRLIYYSQIVNDFQKGDIAEGYSVSREKKESFPLTVTSAQKNPTAFYLCASSPLGDYQPQHFGDGTRLSIL.

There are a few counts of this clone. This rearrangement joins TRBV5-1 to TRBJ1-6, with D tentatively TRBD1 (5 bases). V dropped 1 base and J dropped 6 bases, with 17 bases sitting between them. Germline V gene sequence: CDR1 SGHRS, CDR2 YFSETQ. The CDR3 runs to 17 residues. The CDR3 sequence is CASSLTVPQGGNSPLHF. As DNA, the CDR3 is TGCGCCAGCAGCTTGACCGTCCCCCAGGGCGGTAATTCACCCCTCCACTTT. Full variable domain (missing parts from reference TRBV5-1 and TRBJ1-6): KAGVTQTPRYLIKTRGQQVTLSCSPISGHRSVSWYQQTPGQGLQFLFEYFSETQRNKGNFPGRFSGRQFSNSRSEMNVSTLELGDSALYLCASSLTVPQGGNSPLHFGNGTRLTVT.